The source of this TCR beta chain is a study of control samples from healthy donors and cancer patients. The method was immunoSEQ multiplex PCR; TCRdb's version includes in-frame clones alone and lacks a portion of them. This repertoire shows tens of thousands of clones, 80% to 95% found once; its top ten account for roughly 0.91%. Between the trimmed V and J ends, which lost 7 bases and 4 bases, there was a span of 17 bases. Germline V gene data show CDR1 as LNHDA and CDR2 as SQIVND (reference sequence). The CDR3 runs 15 residues. What was sequenced was PBMCs. The rearrangement uses TRBV19 and TRBJ2-1; D could derive from TRBD1 or TRBD2 (6 bases each). The clonotype originates from a man aged 25 to 45 with colorectal cancer. CDR3 protein: CASTSGGGKYNEQFF. The DNA of the CDR3 is TGTGCCAGTACCAGTGGAGGGGGGAAATACAATGAGCAGTTCTTC.